This T cell receptor (beta chain) stems from a study of T cell responses to AZD1222 COVID-19 vaccine (dated by TCRdb to the early 2020s). Study-level background: TCR sequencing covered some 240 trial participants: 200 to 220 given two doses of AZD1222 and 26 given two doses of MenACWY control vaccine. Trial participants were enrolled by age into 18-55, 56-69 and 70-plus year subgroups, with approximately 150, 30 and 60 TCR-sequenced participants respectively.

The study at large found these results: A significant rise in spike-specific TCR breadth and depth was observed after two AZD1222 doses relative to day 0 and relative to MenACWY recipients. Most participants were white British and females outnumbered males, and the authors suggested that clonal diversity may have been underestimated. Because no samples from the day 14 peak response were available, repertoires could be characterized only after the peak T cell response. Nearly half of unique spike-specific TCRs reportedly recognized epitopes outside regions mutated in the B.1.351 and B.1.1.7 variants. In the small 56-69-year group, the increase in depth fell short of significance, most likely because of low power. Conclusions about previously exposed vaccinees are limited, since just five to seven AZD1222 recipients were seropositive for SARS-CoV-2 at baseline. The whole spike protein was spanned by vaccine-associated CD4 TCRs, and dominant responses were seen in regions 160-218 and 743-854.

The sample's time point, from its label and the paper: about 28 days (+/-7) after the second vaccine dose. AZD1222 recipients given second doses at about 4 weeks or at about 12 weeks were pooled, since spike-specific TCR depth and breadth were not found to differ between the two schedules. Samples from vaccinated people were obtained from the UK trials COV001 and COV002, which included a single-blind randomized controlled phase 2/3 trial of AZD1222 (ChAdOx1 nCoV-19) in healthy adults. For TCRbeta chain sequencing, PBMC samples from trial participants were taken at day 0 and at day 28 after the second dose. The CDR3 regions of human TCRbeta chains were analyzed by immunosequencing. From the authors' description of their analysis: TCRs in the repertoires were matched against a reference library of SARS-CoV-2-specific TCRs that had been generated with the MIRA antigen-specificity platform. Breadth was defined as the fraction of unique TCRs that were SARS-CoV-2-associated. Depth was defined as the fraction of total T cells that were SARS-CoV-2-associated. Using the MIRA data, each spike-specific TCR was assigned both to the spike region to which the TCR was reactive and to a CD4 or CD8 class. Log10-transformed breadth and depth values were compared by one-way ANOVA with Sidak's multiple comparisons tests. Entries here come from immuneACCESS through TCRdb and include only in-frame sequences with V and J called. Some clones fail to appear in such tables; in the studies checked, an unresolved V gene covers under half of the shortfall, and the cause of the remainder is unknown. The DNA was the basis for D and trimming; V, J and clone size are from that table. This sample holds 100,000 to 150,000 clones; under 95% were observed only once. Together, the top ten hold around 5% of the sample.

A remark on this clone: The antigen it binds to is not known. Base-call qualities are not available, and no considerably larger clone is one nucleotide away.

Trimming at the junction amounts to 0 bases on V and 0 bases on J, and the germline ends lie 7 bases apart. The CDR3 has 15 amino acids, counting the end cysteine and phenylalanine. The retained sequence is limited to the CDR3, 45 bases, with the frame set at the first base. Reading the germline V gene gives CDR1 SGDLS and CDR2 YYNGEE. This sequence was found in an adult who received the AZD1222 COVID-19 vaccine. The sequences come from peripheral blood, collected 28 days after the second AZD1222 dose. This receptor chain uses TRBV9 and TRBJ1-5; there is no confident call for the D gene. Here is the DNA: TGTGCCAGCAGCGTAGTTCCAGATAGCAATCAGCCCCAGCATTTT. This gives the protein CASSVVPDSNQPQHF.